The 10 T cell receptor beta chains given below trace back to one sample, sequenced in a study of breast tumors, draining lymph nodes, adjacent tissues. The lymph nodes were axillary draining lymph nodes from breast cancer patients. In TCRdb, the multiplex PCR reads were re-called with MiXCR into one record per CDR3 protein. The sample lists 80,000 to 130,000 distinct CDR3 sequences; 21% were seen once. Sequencing was performed on axillary lymph node tissue. These TCRs come from a female donor with breast cancer. Some clones in this sample may be carry-over from other donors' samples.

This clonotype was counted between two and nine times. The rearrangement joins TRBV18 to TRBJ1-3; D is unresolved. The CDR3 runs to 17 residues. Trimming shortened V by 3 bases and J by 0 bases, and 15 bases separated the two germline ends. Germline CDR1 is KGHSH and CDR2 is LQKENI. The CDR3 DNA follows: TGTGCCAGCTCACCCCTCGGGAAGGGAGTCTCTGGAAACACCATATATTTT. Translating it yields CASSPLGKGVSGNTIYF.

This clonotype came up many times. This chain uses TRBV7-2 with TRBJ1-4; D gene unclear. CDR3 length: 16 amino acids. V lost 1 base and J 8 bases, leaving 17 bases between the germline ends. CDR1 SGHTA and CDR2 FQGNSA come from the germline V gene. CDR3 amino acids: CASSLVGGSKGEKLFF. The CDR3 DNA reads TGTGCCAGCAGCTTAGTCGGCGGATCAAAAGGGGAAAAACTGTTTTTT.

This clonotype was seen many times. J is TRBJ1-5 and V is TRBV5-6; D ambiguous. Trimming shortened V by 0 bases and J by 5 bases, and 6 bases separated the two germline ends. Germline V lookup: CDR1 SGHDT, CDR2 YYEEEE. The CDR3 runs 13 residues. The CDR3 is CASSLGRDQPQHF. DNA for the CDR3: TGTGCCAGCAGCTTGGGACGGGATCAGCCCCAGCATTTT.

This clonotype was found many times. The chain uses TRBV6-5 and TRBJ2-7, with D uncertain. Germline loops: CDR1 MNHEY, CDR2 SVGAGI. This CDR3 comprises 16 residues. Between the trimmed V and J ends, which lost 4 bases and 3 bases, there was a span of 19 bases. The CDR3 reads CASSSTSAVGNYEQYF. The CDR3 DNA reads as TGTGCCAGCAGTTCGACTTCGGCAGTCGGTAACTACGAGCAGTACTTC.

As concerns this clonotype: Given a much more abundant clone one base away, this may be a read error. The chain joins TRBV7-9 to TRBJ1-4; possibly TRBD1 for D (5 bases). The germline gives CDR1 SEHNR, CDR2 FQNEAQ (reference sequence). This CDR3 has 15 residues. The CDR3 region has the DNA TGTGCCAACAGCTTGGGTAGGACACCAAATGAAAAACTGTTTTTT. This gives the protein CANSLGRTPNEKLFF.

This clonotype was found a few times. V and J are TRBV7-8 and TRBJ2-1; D remains unclear. Germline values: CDR1 SGHVS, CDR2 FQNEAQ. V lost 4 bases and J lost 2, with 6 bases in between. The CDR3 consists of 13 residues. CDR3 residues: CASSSYTYNEQFF. CDR3 bases: TGTGCCAGCAGCTCCTACACCTACAATGAGCAGTTCTTC.

This clonotype appeared many times. This CDR3 is CASSLDGSNQPQHF. CDR3 nucleotides: TGTGCCAGCAGCTTAGATGGTAGCAATCAGCCCCAGCATTTT. The chain is built from TRBV11-2 and TRBJ1-5, with D uncertain. The germline V and J ends were trimmed by 0 bases and 0 bases, with 3 bases remaining between them. The CDR3 extends over 14 amino acids. Germline V CDR1 and CDR2: SGHAT, FQNNGV.

This clonotype appeared a few times. The J gene is TRBJ2-6, the V gene TRBV30, with unresolved D. The CDR3 sequence is 14 residues long. Germline assignment: CDR1 GTSNPN and CDR2 SVGIG (reference sequence). Trimming took 0 bases from V and 3 from J, leaving 6 bases between them. CDR3 nucleotide sequence: TGTGCCTGGAGTGTTTCTTTTGGGGCCAACGTCCTGACTTTC. Amino acid sequence: CAWSVSFGANVLTF.

This clonotype appeared many times. The chain carries TRBV4-1 and TRBJ2-2, with a tentative D call TRBD1 (6 bases). The germline V gene encodes CDR1 MGHRA and CDR2 YSYEKL. The CDR3 is 18 amino acids. The ends were cut back, 4 bases at V and 5 bases at J, with 23 bases in the middle. This chain's CDR3 is CASSPTSGTQRGTGELFF. The CDR3 DNA is TGCGCCAGCAGCCCGACCTCCGGGACACAGAGGGGAACCGGGGAGCTGTTTTTT.

This clonotype was picked up many times. The chain combines TRBV4-1 with TRBJ2-1, with TRBD2 matching over 8 bases. CDR1 and CDR2 from the germline V gene are MGHRA and YSYEKL. The ends lost 4 bases at V and 9 bases at J; junction bases unmatched: 20. The CDR3 spans 18 residues. The CDR3 protein is CASSPAGGAGATSFEQFF. CDR3 bases: TGCGCCAGCAGCCCTGCGGGGGGTGCGGGAGCTACCAGCTTTGAGCAGTTCTTC.